Included here is one TCR beta chain sequence, with context. Antigen specificity is unknown. Its ends do not fully match the called genes, so a read error is possible. This sample was included in a study of cytomegalovirus exposure and HLA in healthy donors. The study's findings and limits: Productive status was seen about 87% or about 30% of the time for most TCR beta V segments in an earlier analysis.

PCR employed 60 Vbeta and 13 Jbeta primers. Profiling relied on immunoSEQ multiplex PCR, and the TCRdb table lists in-frame clones only, not all of them. The sample lists roughly 110,000 clones; more than 60% were seen once. CDR3 size: 14 residues. CDR1 and CDR2 (germline): SGHVS, FQNEAQ. The origin of this receptor is a woman aged 45-65 years in good health and CMV-seropositive. Sequenced sample: PBMCs. This sequence joins TRBV7-8 and TRBJ1-2; D gene unclear. The CDR3 DNA follows: TGTGCCAGCAGCTTAGCAACGGCAGGAGGATCAGTAGCCTTC. This gives the protein CASSLATAGGSVAF.